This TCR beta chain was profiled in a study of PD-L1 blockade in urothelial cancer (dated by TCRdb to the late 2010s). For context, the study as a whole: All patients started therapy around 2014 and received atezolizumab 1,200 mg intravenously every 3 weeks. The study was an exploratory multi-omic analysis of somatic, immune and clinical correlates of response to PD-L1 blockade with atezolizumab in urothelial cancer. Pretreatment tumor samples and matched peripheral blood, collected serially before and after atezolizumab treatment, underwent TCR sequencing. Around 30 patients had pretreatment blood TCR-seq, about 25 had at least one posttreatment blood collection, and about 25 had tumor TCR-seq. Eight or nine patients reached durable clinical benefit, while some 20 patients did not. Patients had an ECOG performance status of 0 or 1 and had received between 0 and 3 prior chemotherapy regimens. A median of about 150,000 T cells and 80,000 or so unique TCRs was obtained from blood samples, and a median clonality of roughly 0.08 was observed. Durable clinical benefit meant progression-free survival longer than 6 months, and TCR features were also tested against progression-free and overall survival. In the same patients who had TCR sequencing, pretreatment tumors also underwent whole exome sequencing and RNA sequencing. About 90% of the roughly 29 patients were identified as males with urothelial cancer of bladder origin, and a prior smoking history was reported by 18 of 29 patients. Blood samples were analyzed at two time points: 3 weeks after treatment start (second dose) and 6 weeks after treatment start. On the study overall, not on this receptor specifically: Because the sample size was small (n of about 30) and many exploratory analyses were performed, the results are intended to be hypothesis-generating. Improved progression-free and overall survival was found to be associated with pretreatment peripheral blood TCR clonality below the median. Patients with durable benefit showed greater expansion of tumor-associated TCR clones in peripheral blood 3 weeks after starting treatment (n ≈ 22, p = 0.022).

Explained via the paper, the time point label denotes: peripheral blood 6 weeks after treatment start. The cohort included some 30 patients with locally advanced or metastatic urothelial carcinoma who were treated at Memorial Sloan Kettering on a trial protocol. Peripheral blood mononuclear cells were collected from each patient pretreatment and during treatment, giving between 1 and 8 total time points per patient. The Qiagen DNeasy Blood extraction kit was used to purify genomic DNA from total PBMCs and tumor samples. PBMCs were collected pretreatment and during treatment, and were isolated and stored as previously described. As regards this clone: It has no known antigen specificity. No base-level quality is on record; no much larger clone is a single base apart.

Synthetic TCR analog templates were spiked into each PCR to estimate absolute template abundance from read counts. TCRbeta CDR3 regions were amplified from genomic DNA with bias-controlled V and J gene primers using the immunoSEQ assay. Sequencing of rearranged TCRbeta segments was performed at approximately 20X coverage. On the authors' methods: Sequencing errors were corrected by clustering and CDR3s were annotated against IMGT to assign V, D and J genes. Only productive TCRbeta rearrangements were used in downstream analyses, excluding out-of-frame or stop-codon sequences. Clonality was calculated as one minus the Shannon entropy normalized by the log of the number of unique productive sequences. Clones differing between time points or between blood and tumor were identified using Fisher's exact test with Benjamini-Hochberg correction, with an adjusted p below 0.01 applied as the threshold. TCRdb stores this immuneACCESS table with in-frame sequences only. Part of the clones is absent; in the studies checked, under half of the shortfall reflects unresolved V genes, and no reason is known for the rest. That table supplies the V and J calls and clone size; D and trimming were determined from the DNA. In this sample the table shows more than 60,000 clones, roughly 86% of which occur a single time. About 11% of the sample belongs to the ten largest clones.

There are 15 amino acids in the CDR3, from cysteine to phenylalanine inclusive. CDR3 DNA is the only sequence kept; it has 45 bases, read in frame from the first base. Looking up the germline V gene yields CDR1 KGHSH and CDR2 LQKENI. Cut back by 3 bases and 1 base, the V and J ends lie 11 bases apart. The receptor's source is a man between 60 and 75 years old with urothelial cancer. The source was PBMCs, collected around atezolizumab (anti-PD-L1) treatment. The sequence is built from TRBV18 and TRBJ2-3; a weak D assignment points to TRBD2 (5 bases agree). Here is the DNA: TGTGCCAGCTCACCCGTGACCGGGGGCACAGATACGCAGTATTTT. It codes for CASSPVTGGTDTQYF.